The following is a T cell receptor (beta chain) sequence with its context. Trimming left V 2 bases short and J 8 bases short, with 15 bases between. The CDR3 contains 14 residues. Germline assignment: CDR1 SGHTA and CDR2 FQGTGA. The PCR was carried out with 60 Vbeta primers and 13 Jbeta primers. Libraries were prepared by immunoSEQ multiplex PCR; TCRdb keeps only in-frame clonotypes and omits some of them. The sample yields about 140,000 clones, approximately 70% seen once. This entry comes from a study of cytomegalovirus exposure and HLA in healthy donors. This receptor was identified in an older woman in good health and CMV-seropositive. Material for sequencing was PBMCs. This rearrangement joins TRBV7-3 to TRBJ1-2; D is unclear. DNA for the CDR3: TGTGCCAGCAGCTTAGGAGAAGGTTTCGGGGGCTACACCTTC. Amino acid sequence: CASSLGEGFGGYTF.